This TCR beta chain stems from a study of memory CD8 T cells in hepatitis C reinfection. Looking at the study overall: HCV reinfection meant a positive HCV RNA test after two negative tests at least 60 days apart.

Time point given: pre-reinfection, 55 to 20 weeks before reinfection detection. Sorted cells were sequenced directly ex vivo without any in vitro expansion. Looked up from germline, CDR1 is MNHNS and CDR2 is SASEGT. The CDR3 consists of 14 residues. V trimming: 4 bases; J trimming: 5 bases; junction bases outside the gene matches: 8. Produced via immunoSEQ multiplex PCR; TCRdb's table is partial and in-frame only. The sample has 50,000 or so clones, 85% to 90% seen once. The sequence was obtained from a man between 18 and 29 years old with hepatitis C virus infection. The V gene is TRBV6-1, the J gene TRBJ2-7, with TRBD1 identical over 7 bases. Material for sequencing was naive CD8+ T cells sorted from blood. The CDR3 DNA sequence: TGTGCCAGCAGTGGCCCGACAGGGATGCACGAGCAGTACGTC. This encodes CASSGPTGMHEQYV.